This is a list of T cell receptor beta chains from one sample in a study of blood T cell repertoires in COVID-19. Here immunoSEQ multiplex PCR was the method, and the copy in TCRdb shows in-frame clones only, minus some. The sample records about 67,000 clones, just under 80% being singletons. The specimen sequenced was peripheral blood. Receptor source: a woman between 55 and 75 years old with acute or convalescent COVID-19. Each CDR3 is given with its conserved first and last residue. A D gene is named only where the DNA matches it firmly. Size is omitted from some rows. Given values are once, few, many or a class for expanded clones.

j_call clone_size d_call v_call cdr3_nt cdr3_aa
TRBJ2-3 - TRBD1 TRBV5-4 TGTGCCAGCAGCCGACAGGGGCAACCCACAGATACGCAGTATTTT CASSRQGQPTDTQYF
TRBJ2-5 - TRBD1 TRBV7-2 TGTGCCAGCAGCCTCGACCATTACGACAGGGAAGAGACCCAGTACTTC CASSLDHYDREETQYF
TRBJ2-1 - TRBD1 TRBV28 TGTGCCAGCAGTCCCACTCCCGACAGGGCGGTCGATGAGCAGTTCTTC CASSPTPDRAVDEQFF
TRBJ2-7 - TRBD1 TRBV2 TGTGCCAGCCACCGGGACAGGGGAACCTACGAGCAGTACTTC CASHRDRGTYEQYF
TRBJ2-3 - TRBD2 TRBV7-2 TGTGCCAGCAGCCACTGGGGACGGGGGGGGACAGATACGCAGTATTTT CASSHWGRGGTDTQYF
TRBJ1-1 - - TRBV12-3/TRBV12-4 TGTGCCAGCAGTTTATTACGGACTGAAGCTTTCTTT CASSLLRTEAFF
TRBJ1-1 - TRBD1 TRBV18 TGTGCCAGCTCACTGGGACAGGGAAACACTGAAGCTTTCTTT CASSLGQGNTEAFF
TRBJ1-1 - TRBD1 TRBV11-1 TGTGCCAGCAGCTCCCGACAGGGCCCCTACACTGAAGCTTTCTTT CASSSRQGPYTEAFF
TRBJ2-7 - TRBD2 TRBV20-1 TGCAGTGCTTCCGGGACTACCGGGCAGTACTTC CSASGTTGQYF
TRBJ1-2 - - TRBV7-2 TGTGCCAGCGCTGTCGGAGGGAAGATGAATGGCTACACCTTC CASAVGGKMNGYTF
TRBJ1-3 - - TRBV7-6 TGTGCCAGCAGCCCTCCAGGGCAGGCAGCCTCTGGAAACACCATATATTTT CASSPPGQAASGNTIYF
TRBJ1-1 - TRBD1 TRBV6-5 TGTGCCAGCAGACAGAACAGGGGGGCGAACACTGAAGCTTTCTTT CASRQNRGANTEAFF
TRBJ1-5 - TRBD1 TRBV5-1 TGCGCCAGCAGCTTGGACCCTGACAGGGCCCAGCATTTT CASSLDPDRAQHF
TRBJ1-5 - TRBD1 TRBV6-2/TRBV6-3 TGTGCCAGCAGTTTCCCTGGACAGGGCGATCTGGATCAGCCCCAGCATTTT CASSFPGQGDLDQPQHF
TRBJ1-3 few - TRBV2 TGTGCCAGCGGGGAAGACAGAAGAAACACCATATATTTT CASGEDRRNTIYF
TRBJ2-1 - TRBD1 TRBV12-3/TRBV12-4 TGTGCCTCCCAGGGGACAGGGAAGAATGAGCAGTTCTTC CASQGTGKNEQFF
TRBJ2-5 - - TRBV12-5 TGTGCTAGTGGAAGACTGCTACAAGAGACCCAGTACTTC CASGRLLQETQYF
TRBJ2-1 - - TRBV7-2 TGTGCCAGCAGCCCCCACTTGAACAATGAGCAGTTCTTC CASSPHLNNEQFF
TRBJ2-2 - TRBD1 TRBV3-1/TRBV3-2 TGTGCCAGCAGCCAGCGGACAGGGGGCTCCGGGGAGCTGTTTTTT CASSQRTGGSGELFF
TRBJ1-5 - - TRBV15 TGTGCCACCAGCAGTTCAGTTAGCAATCAGCCCCAGCATTTT CATSSSVSNQPQHF
TRBJ2-5 - - TRBV7-2 TGTGCCAGCAGCTTCTTACGGGGGGCGAAGACCCAGTACTTC CASSFLRGAKTQYF
TRBJ2-2 - - TRBV19 TGTGCCACCCAGACCAGCGGCACCGGGGAGCTGTTTTTT CATQTSGTGELFF